This T cell receptor beta chain was obtained from a study of T cell responses to AZD1222 COVID-19 vaccine. Study findings and constraints: CD4 TCRs associated with vaccination spanned spike, dominating at 160-218 and 743-854. Of the AZD1222 recipients, only 5 to 7 were seropositive at baseline. Repertoire sampling happened only post peak T cell response. White British people made up most donors, females outnumbered males, and clonal diversity was possibly underestimated.

About this clone itself: Its antigen is unidentified.

Sequencing was performed with immunoSEQ multiplex PCR; in TCRdb, only in-frame clones are kept and a portion is missing. This sample has 72,000 or so clones, with around 84% found just once. Sample: peripheral blood, taken on day 0 of AZD1222 vaccination. The source of this sequence is an adult in good health.

Written as DNA, the CDR3 is TGTGCCAGCAGTTACTCGTTCACAGGGGGGGACACTGAAGCTTTCTTT. This translates into CASSYSFTGGDTEAFF. The gene calls are TRBV6-2 or TRBV6-3 and TRBJ1-1, with 8 bases identical to TRBD1. The CDR3 runs 16 residues. The germline V gene encodes CDR1 MNHEY and CDR2 SVGEGT. Trimming at V came to 0 bases and at J to 3 bases, leaving 6 bases not matched to a gene.